These 7 T cell receptor beta chains share one sample of origin, sequenced in a study of shared clonotypes between healthy human individuals (dated by TCRdb to 2019 to 2021). Library method: the immunoSEQ multiplex PCR assay. Sourced from immuneACCESS, this table was stored by TCRdb with only in-frame sequences that have V and J called. A share of the clones is absent; for the studies checked, an unresolved V gene accounts for under half, and the remainder has no known explanation. This sample comprises about 2.3 million clones, under 95% of them detected only once. More than 0.35% of the sample lies in the top ten. Sequencing was done on a sample of naive CD4+ T cells from PBMCs. This specimen's cell subset or site label, interpreted: CD45RA+ positively selected. These receptors were taken from a man aged 18 to 29 in good health. Some clones in this sample may be carry-over from other donors' samples.

J is TRBJ2-1 and V is TRBV27; 7 positions match TRBD1. This CDR3 contains 17 residues. Germline loops: CDR1 MNHEY, CDR2 SMNVEV (reference sequence). J gave up 8 bases and V 5 bases, and 18 bases lay outside the gene matches. The CDR3 is CASSVKQGNKVRDEQFF. As DNA, the CDR3 is TGTGCCAGCAGTGTTAAACAGGGGAACAAGGTACGAGATGAGCAGTTCTTC.

The rearrangement joins TRBV7-2 to TRBJ1-1; no clear D gene. The ends were cut back, 5 bases at V and 7 bases at J, with 14 bases in the middle. Germline-derived CDR1 and CDR2 are SGHTA and FQGNSA. This CDR3 has 13 residues. The DNA of the CDR3 is TGTGCCAGCAGCCCTCAGGACGGATTTGAAGCTTTCTTT. It is translated as CASSPQDGFEAFF.

With regard to this clone: Other DNA variants within this sample encode the same CDR3. The rearrangement joins TRBV28 to TRBJ2-7, with 8 bases lining up with TRBD2. Per the germline V gene, CDR1 is MDHEN and CDR2 is SYDVKM. The V gene end was trimmed by 3 bases and the J gene end by 7 bases; junction bases not matched to a gene: 8. The CDR3 covers 14 residues. The CDR3 DNA reads as TGTGCCAGCAGTTTGGCGGGAGGACTTCGGGAGCAGTACTTC. Protein product: CASSLAGGLREQYF.

The chain links TRBV6-5 to TRBJ2-1, with 7 positions matching TRBD1. The CDR3 is 16 amino acids. V shed 0 bases, J shed 9 bases, and the junction held 11 bases outside the gene matches. CDR1 is MNHEY, CDR2 SVGAGI, per germline. The CDR3 nucleotides read TGTGCCAGCAGTTACTCATTCGACAGGGTTTGGGCTGAGCAGTTCTTC. This gives the protein CASSYSFDRVWAEQFF.

The chain recombines TRBV12-2 with TRBJ1-1. TRBV12-2 is shown as a pseudogene. CDR3 length equals 14 residues. The CDR3 protein is CASRFEFMNTEAFF. The DNA for the CDR3 is TGTGCAAGTCGCTTTGAGTTCATGAACACTGAAGCTTTCTTT.

This rearrangement joins TRBV25-1 to TRBJ1-4, with D possibly being TRBD1 (6 bases). The germline V gene has CDR1 MGHDK and CDR2 SYGVNS. V was clipped by 5 bases and J by 5 bases, with 15 bases between them. The CDR3 extends over 15 amino acids. CDR3 sequence: CASSPTGHQNEKLFF. The CDR3 DNA reads TGTGCCAGCAGTCCCACGGGACATCAAAATGAAAAACTGTTTTTT.

The chain uses TRBV2 and TRBJ2-2, with D perhaps being TRBD1 or TRBD2 (5 bases each). Germline CDR1 SNHLY, CDR2 FYNNEI. V lost 7 bases and J lost 4, with 16 bases in between. This CDR3 is built from 15 residues. For the CDR3, the DNA is TGTGCCAGCAACCCGGAAGGGGCGGGCACCGGGGAGCTGTTTTTT. It is translated as CASNPEGAGTGELFF.